Listed here are 25 T cell receptor beta chains from one sample, sequenced in a study of shared clonotypes between healthy human individuals. The table came from immunoSEQ multiplex PCR; TCRdb's copy has only in-frame clones and leaves some out. The sample shows about 2.4 million clones, over 85% of them seen only once. The specimen was naive CD4+ T cells from PBMCs. As to subset: CD45RA+ positively selected. The receptors come from a man between 18 and 35 years old in good health. Some clones in this sample may be carry-over from other donors' samples.

The chain recombines TRBV7-9 with TRBJ2-7; 9 bases are a match to TRBD1. J was trimmed by 7 bases and V by 5 bases; bases with no gene match: 12. This CDR3 region has 15 residues. Germline V gene sequence: CDR1 SEHNR, CDR2 FQNEAQ (reference sequence). The CDR3 nucleotides read TGTGCCAGCAGCAATACAGGGGGCGCCCTGGGGGAGCAGTACTTC. It codes for CASSNTGGALGEQYF. Full variable domain (outside the CDR3, taken from reference TRBV7-9 and TRBJ2-7): DTGVSQNPRHKITKRGQNVTFRCDPISEHNRLYWYRQTLGQGPEFLTYFQNEAQLEKSRLLSDRFSAERPKGSFSTLEIQRTEQGDSAMYLCASSNTGGALGEQYFGPGTRLTVT.

V and J are TRBV7-6 and TRBJ2-3; 9 nucleotides match TRBD2. Per germline, CDR1 SGHVS and CDR2 FNYEAQ. V gave up 2 bases and J gave up 0 bases; unmatched junction bases: 9. This CDR3 region has 18 residues. The CDR3 region is CASSLRSSGTPSTDTQYF. CDR3 nucleotide sequence: TGTGCCAGCAGCTTAAGATCTAGCGGGACCCCTAGCACAGATACGCAGTATTTT.

The chain employs TRBV7-2 and TRBJ2-7, with TRBD1 identical over 9 bases. This CDR3 is built from 16 residues. Germline V gene sequence: CDR1 SGHTA, CDR2 FQGNSA. J was trimmed by 2 bases and V by 0 bases; bases with no gene match: 5. In nucleotides, the CDR3 is TGTGCCAGCAGCTTAGCCCCCACAGGGGGCCCCTACGAGCAGTACTTC. This encodes CASSLAPTGGPYEQYF.

The chain recombines TRBV5-1 with TRBJ1-5; TRBD1 is a possible D gene (6 bases). Trimming took 4 bases from V and 6 from J, leaving 14 bases between them. The CDR3 covers 14 residues. Per the germline V gene, CDR1 is SGHRS and CDR2 is YFSETQ. CDR3 sequence (DNA): TGCGCCAGCAGCCCAACAGGGTCGGCTCAGCCCCAGCATTTT. Protein product: CASSPTGSAQPQHF. Combining the CDR3 with reference TRBV5-1 and TRBJ1-5 gives the whole variable domain KAGVTQTPRYLIKTRGQQVTLSCSPISGHRSVSWYQQTPGQGLQFLFEYFSETQRNKGNFPGRFSGRQFSNSRSEMNVSTLELGDSALYLCASSPTGSAQPQHFGDGTRLSIL.

The V and J genes are TRBV4-3 and TRBJ2-2; a weak D match, TRBD2 (6 bases). Trimming pared 1 base from V and 7 bases from J, leaving 13 bases between. Germline loops: CDR1 LGHNA, CDR2 YSLEER. The CDR3 is 15 amino acids. CDR3 sequence: CASSQGLVQSGELFF. The CDR3 bases are TGCGCCAGCAGCCAAGGACTAGTCCAAAGCGGGGAGCTGTTTTTT.

V usage is TRBV11-2 and J usage is TRBJ2-1, with 11 bases lining up with TRBD1. Germline V gene lookup returns CDR1 SGHAT and CDR2 FQNNGV. Germline trimming cut 0 bases from V and 4 bases from J; bases unmatched to any gene: 8. This CDR3 is 18 amino acids long. The CDR3 loop reads CASSLDLVGQGDYNEQFF. The CDR3, as DNA: TGTGCCAGCAGCTTAGATCTTGTGGGACAGGGGGATTACAATGAGCAGTTCTTC.

This sequence joins TRBV25-1 and TRBJ1-1; 7 bases match TRBD1. CDR3 length: 14 residues. Germline CDR1 is MGHDK and CDR2 is SYGVNS. Trimming cost V 6 bases and J 1 base; bases outside gene matches: 5. DNA of the CDR3: TGTGCCAGCAGAGGAACAGGGGCGAACACTGAAGCTTTCTTT. Its translation is CASRGTGANTEAFF.

The chain combines TRBV10-3 with TRBJ2-7; the match to TRBD1 covers 7 bases. Germline V gene sequence: CDR1 ENHRY, CDR2 SYGVKD. The CDR3 has 13 amino acids. V dropped 6 bases and J dropped 3; count of bases not matched to a gene: 5. The DNA for the CDR3 is TGTGCCATCAGGGGACAGAGTGGCTACGAGCAGTACTTC. Translated, it gives CAIRGQSGYEQYF.

V is TRBV6-5 and J is TRBJ2-2, with TRBD2 as a possible D gene (5 bases). CDR3 size: 15 residues. Per the germline V gene, CDR1 is MNHEY and CDR2 is SVGAGI. V dropped 0 bases and J dropped 8 bases, with 13 bases sitting between them. As DNA, the CDR3 is TGTGCCAGCAGTTACTCTCCCGGAGGCGGTGGGGAGCTGTTTTTT. The encoded protein is CASSYSPGGGGELFF.

For this clone: This may be a read error: a much more frequent sequence differs by one nucleotide. The V call is TRBV13, the J call TRBJ1-1; D unresolved. Germline CDR1 reads PRHDT; CDR2 reads FYEKMQ (reference sequence). There are 13 residues in the CDR3. Trimming took 0 bases from V and 3 from J, leaving 5 bases between them. This CDR3 reads CASSLGVDTEAFF. The CDR3 DNA reads as TGTGCCAGCAGCTTAGGGGTGGACACTGAAGCTTTCTTT. The full variable domain, completed using reference TRBV13 and TRBJ1-1, is AAGVIQSPRHLIKEKRETATLKCYPIPRHDTVYWYQQGPGQDPQFLISFYEKMQSDKGSIPDRFSAQQFSDYHSELNMSSLELGDSALYFCASSLGVDTEAFFGQGTRLTVV.

The rearrangement uses TRBV6-6 and TRBJ1-5; D ambiguous. V was shortened by 4 bases and J by 2 bases, with 12 bases between the two germline ends. The CDR3 loop spans 15 amino acids. Per the germline V gene, CDR1 is MNHNY and CDR2 is SVGAGI (reference sequence). CDR3 in amino acids: CASSSLGLGNQPQHF. DNA for the CDR3: TGTGCCAGCAGTTCTCTAGGGTTGGGCAATCAGCCCCAGCATTTT.

This rearrangement joins TRBV28 to TRBJ1-5; D is perhaps TRBD1 (5 bases). CDR3 size: 17 residues. The V end was cut by 1 base, the J end by 0 bases, with 13 bases between. Germline loops: CDR1 MDHEN, CDR2 SYDVKM. This CDR3 reads CASSLSQGVYSNQPQHF. CDR3 sequence (DNA): TGTGCCAGCAGTTTATCCCAGGGAGTATATAGCAATCAGCCCCAGCATTTT.

This rearrangement joins TRBV6-5 to TRBJ1-5; the match to TRBD1 covers 11 bases. Trimming took 4 bases from V and 7 from J; bases not matched to a gene: 3. The CDR3 contains 14 residues. Germline V gene data show CDR1 as MNHEY and CDR2 as SVGAGI. CDR3 in amino acids: CASSSRDRGQPQHF. Written as DNA, the CDR3 is TGTGCCAGCAGTTCCCGGGACAGGGGGCAGCCCCAGCATTTT.

As regards this clone: The sample holds other DNA sequences that translate to the same CDR3. This sequence joins TRBV5-5 and TRBJ1-2; maybe TRBD1 (6 bases). The germline CDR1 and CDR2 sequences are SGHKS and YYEKEE (reference sequence). The V end lost 2 bases, the J end lost 5 bases, and 10 bases lay between the germline ends. The CDR3 is 13 residues long. CDR3 sequence (DNA): TGTGCCAGCAGCTTACAGGGAGGGTATGGCTACACCTTC. Protein: CASSLQGGYGYTF.

This sequence joins TRBV30 and TRBJ1-1; D gene unclear. The CDR3 totals 13 residues. Germline-derived CDR1 and CDR2 are GTSNPN and SVGIG (reference sequence). V was pared by 5 bases and J by 5 bases, with 15 bases between. This chain's CDR3 is CAWSRSSGTEAFF. CDR3 nucleotides: TGTGCCTGGTCGAGGTCCTCAGGTACTGAAGCTTTCTTT.

The chain combines TRBV9 with TRBJ1-2; tentatively, D is TRBD1 (5 bases). V lost 0 bases, J lost 7 bases, and 19 bases lay in between. The germline gives CDR1 SGDLS, CDR2 YYNGEE. CDR3 length equals 16 residues. The CDR3 region has the DNA TGTGCCAGCAGCGTAGGGAGGGCACCAGGGCCTGTTGGCTACACCTTC. Translation gives CASSVGRAPGPVGYTF.

The V and J genes are TRBV28 and TRBJ2-3; D is unclear. Trimming removed 4 bases at V and 8 bases at J, with 7 bases between. The V gene's germline CDR1 is MDHEN and CDR2 SYDVKM. The CDR3 length is 11 residues. CDR3 loop: CASSSMSTQYF. The CDR3 DNA reads TGTGCCAGCAGTTCGATGAGTACGCAGTATTTT.

This clone was counted once. The chain couples TRBV4-1 to TRBJ1-2; D is possibly TRBD1 (5 bases). This CDR3 is 16 amino acids long. V lost 1 base and J 3 bases, leaving 15 bases between the germline ends. Germline CDR1 and CDR2: MGHRA and YSYEKL. In nucleotides, the CDR3 is TGCGCCAGCAGCCAAGTAGTCAGGGAATCTTACTATGGCTACACCTTC. It is translated as CASSQVVRESYYGYTF.

This chain connects TRBV29-1 to TRBJ1-5; D might be TRBD1 (5 bases). The CDR3 covers 14 residues. The V end was cut by 5 bases, the J end by 2 bases, with 13 bases between. Germline CDR1 SQVTM, CDR2 ANQGSEA. CDR3 amino acids: CSVSQGWGNQPQHF. The CDR3 DNA is TGCAGCGTTTCCCAGGGTTGGGGCAATCAGCCCCAGCATTTT. Complete variable domain (other parts from reference TRBV29-1 and TRBJ1-5): SAVISQKPSRDICQRGTSLTIQCQVDSQVTMMFWYRQQPGQSLTLIATANQGSEATYESGFVIDKFPISRPNLTFSTLTVSNMSPEDSSIYLCSVSQGWGNQPQHFGDGTRLSIL.

The chain uses TRBV6-5 and TRBJ1-4; 8 nucleotides agree with TRBD1. The CDR3 has 14 residues. Germline assignment: CDR1 MNHEY and CDR2 SVGAGI. V lost 6 bases to trimming and J lost 3 bases; unmatched junction nucleotides: 3. CDR3 residues: CASRDRGANEKLFF. The CDR3 region has the DNA TGTGCCAGCAGAGACAGGGGAGCTAATGAAAAACTGTTTTTT.

The genes are TRBV7-9 and TRBJ2-2, with TRBD1 as a possible D gene (5 bases). The CDR3 length is 16 residues. Germline V lookup: CDR1 SEHNR, CDR2 FQNEAQ (reference sequence). The germline V and J ends were trimmed by 5 bases and 1 base, with 14 bases remaining between them. CDR3 loop: CASSRPGGQNTGELFF. The CDR3 DNA sequence: TGTGCCAGCAGCCGTCCTGGCGGACAGAACACCGGGGAGCTGTTTTTT.

V gene TRBV27 combines with J gene TRBJ2-1, with 7 nucleotides matching TRBD1. Germline V CDR1 and CDR2: MNHEY, SMNVEV (reference sequence). This CDR3 spans 14 amino acids. The junction had 5 bases not matched to a gene; V was cut back by 6 bases and J by 3 bases. The CDR3 spells CASRRGPLYNEQFF. Written as DNA, the CDR3 is TGTGCCAGCAGGAGGGGGCCCCTCTACAATGAGCAGTTCTTC.

The rearrangement links TRBV9 to TRBJ2-2; D gene uncertain. With 4 bases removed from V and 6 bases from J, the gap between germline ends came to 31 bases. Germline loops: CDR1 SGDLS, CDR2 YYNGEE. The CDR3 loop spans 20 amino acids. This CDR3 is CASSPRVGGMVSSGPGELFF. The CDR3 DNA sequence: TGTGCCAGCAGCCCTCGTGTTGGCGGAATGGTCTCTTCAGGACCCGGGGAGCTGTTTTTT.

The chain combines TRBV9 with TRBJ2-7; D perhaps matches TRBD2 (6 bases). Germline V gene data show CDR1 as SGDLS and CDR2 as YYNGEE. This CDR3 has 13 amino acids. Trimming took 0 bases from V and 6 from J, leaving 10 bases between them. CDR3 DNA sequence: TGTGCCAGCAGCGTAGAGACTAGGGGCGAGCAGTACTTC. This gives the protein CASSVETRGEQYF.

V is TRBV5-4 and J is TRBJ1-2, with TRBD1 identical over 8 bases. The V segment lost 6 bases and the J segment 3 bases; nucleotides outside the gene matches: 7. Germline CDR1 and CDR2: SGHNT and YYREEE (reference sequence). This CDR3 region has 14 residues. CDR3: CASTPGQADYGYTF. CDR3 DNA: TGTGCCAGCACGCCGGGACAGGCAGACTATGGCTACACCTTC.